The 27 T cell receptor beta chains presented below share a single source sample, sequenced in a study of blood T cell repertoires in COVID-19. Data came from immunoSEQ multiplex PCR; TCRdb stores just in-frame clones and leaves some out. Of 80,000 to 100,000 clones in the sample, under 80% were seen once. The sample comprised peripheral blood. These receptors were taken from a human donor in a cohort sampled during active COVID-19.

The V call is TRBV5-4, the J call TRBJ1-5; D might be TRBD1 (5 bases). V gave up 2 bases and J gave up 9 bases, with 15 bases separating them. The CDR3 length is 14 residues. The germline gives CDR1 SGHNT, CDR2 YYREEE (reference sequence). CDR3 in DNA: TGTGCCAGCAGCTTTCCGCAAGCACAGGTGCCCCAGCATTTT. This codes for CASSFPQAQVPQHF.

The chain combines TRBV9 with TRBJ2-1; the D gene is possibly TRBD1 (6 bases). V lost 1 base and J lost 12, with 14 bases in between. Germline loops: CDR1 SGDLS, CDR2 YYNGEE. CDR3 length: 13 amino acids. CDR3 sequence reads: CASSVSGAVWQFF. The CDR3 coding sequence is TGTGCCAGCAGCGTATCAGGGGCGGTCTGGCAGTTCTTC.

This clone was seen a handful of times. The chain joins TRBV5-5 to TRBJ1-2; D may be TRBD1 (5 bases). This CDR3 comprises 16 residues. Trimming pared 2 bases from V and 0 bases from J, leaving 14 bases between. Per the germline V gene, CDR1 is SGHKS and CDR2 is YYEKEE (reference sequence). In DNA, the CDR3 is TGTGCCAGCAGCTTATATACAGGCGAAGCTAACTATGGCTACACCTTC. Its protein is CASSLYTGEANYGYTF. The full variable domain, its missing parts supplied by reference TRBV5-5 and TRBJ1-2, is DAGVTQSPTHLIKTRGQQVTLRCSPISGHKSVSWYQQVLGQGPQFIFQYYEKEERGRGNFPDRFSARQFPNYSSELNVNALLLGDSALYLCASSLYTGEANYGYTFGSGTRLTVV.

This clone was counted a few times. The chain couples TRBV29-1 to TRBJ1-2, with D uncertain. Germline lookup yields CDR1 SQVTM and CDR2 ANQGSEA. Trimming shortened V by 1 base and J by 2 bases, and 14 bases separated the two germline ends. The CDR3 is 15 amino acids. The CDR3 spells CSVEVWADSNYGYTF. The DNA of the CDR3 is TGCAGCGTTGAAGTGTGGGCAGATTCCAACTATGGCTACACCTTC.

For this clone: Relative to the germline gene, one junction end is altered; a read error may explain this. This chain uses TRBV7-9 with TRBJ2-1, with TRBD2 matching over 7 bases. The CDR3 contains 15 residues. Germline V gene data show CDR1 as SEHNR and CDR2 as FQNEAQ (reference sequence). The CDR3 spells CASSLGTTEYNEQFF. The DNA for the CDR3 is TGTGCCAGCAGTTTAGGGACTACCGAATACAATGAGCAGTTCTTC.

V and J are TRBV6-4 and TRBJ1-1; TRBD1 is a possible D gene (5 bases). CDR1 MRHNA and CDR2 SNTAGT come from the germline V gene. This CDR3 has 13 residues. Deletions cut 0 bases from V and 12 bases from J, with 14 bases between. CDR3 amino acids: CASSDSGEVATFF. CDR3 bases: TGTGCCAGCAGTGACTCGGGGGAGGTTGCGACTTTCTTT.

This clone was counted between two and nine times. V and J are TRBV5-4 and TRBJ2-2, with 7 bases identical to TRBD1. The germline CDR1 and CDR2 sequences are SGHNT and YYREEE (reference sequence). The V and J ends lost 3 bases and 3 bases, in that order; junction bases with no gene match: 5. This CDR3 has 15 amino acids. The CDR3 spells CASSSGQPHTGELFF. For the CDR3, the DNA is TGTGCCAGCAGCTCGGGACAGCCACACACCGGGGAGCTGTTTTTT.

CDR3 nucleotides: TGTGCCAGCATGACAGGCACCTATGACACTGAAGCTTTCTTT. Amino acid sequence: CASMTGTYDTEAFF. The chain combines TRBV25-1 with TRBJ1-1, with D possibly being TRBD1 (6 bases). Germline CDR1 MGHDK, CDR2 SYGVNS. Between the trimmed V and J ends, which lost 7 bases and 3 bases, there was a span of 15 bases. This CDR3 is built from 14 residues.

This chain uses TRBV7-9 with TRBJ2-7; D is uncertain. The CDR3 contains 14 residues. Germline-derived CDR1 and CDR2 are SEHNR and FQNEAQ (reference sequence). Trimming removed 6 bases at V and 0 bases at J, with 12 bases between. The CDR3 DNA reads as TGTGCCAGCAGACTCCAGGCCAGCTCCTACGAGCAGTACTTC. Its translation is CASRLQASSYEQYF.

A word on this clone: This sample also contains other DNA sequences that code for the same CDR3. The gene calls are TRBV3-1 (or the pseudogene TRBV3-2) and TRBJ2-1; 14 bases are a match to TRBD2. Trimming at V came to 2 bases and at J to 4 bases, leaving 7 bases not matched to a gene. Germline-derived CDR1 and CDR2 are LGHDT and YNNKEL (reference sequence). The CDR3 covers 18 residues. CDR3 nucleotides: TGTGCCAGCAGCCAACCGGGGACTAGCGGGGGTCCATACAATGAGCAGTTCTTC. It encodes CASSQPGTSGGPYNEQFF.

V and J are TRBV20-1 and TRBJ2-3; no reliable D call. This CDR3 is built from 11 residues. The ends were cut back, 6 bases at V and 6 bases at J, with 10 bases in the middle. In germline, CDR1 is DFQATT, CDR2 SNEGSKA (reference sequence). This CDR3 is CSAQRADTQYF. The CDR3 DNA sequence: TGCAGTGCCCAGCGTGCGGATACGCAGTATTTT.

V gene TRBV27 combines with J gene TRBJ1-5; D is undetermined. The CDR3 sequence is 13 residues long. Trimming took off 4 bases at V and 7 bases at J, with 11 bases between the two ends. In germline, CDR1 is MNHEY, CDR2 SMNVEV (reference sequence). CDR3 sequence: CASSSIIGQPQHF. For the CDR3, the DNA is TGTGCCAGCAGTTCGATTATCGGGCAGCCCCAGCATTTT.

The V and J genes are TRBV6-5 and TRBJ1-1, with D perhaps TRBD1 (6 bases). CDR3 length equals 14 residues. Trimming removed 2 bases at V and 6 bases at J, with 13 bases between. Germline values: CDR1 MNHEY, CDR2 SVGAGI. CDR3 sequence: CASSYGGAIPEAFF. Here the CDR3 DNA reads TGTGCCAGCAGTTACGGGGGCGCCATTCCTGAAGCTTTCTTT.

Only one count was recorded for this clone. The rearrangement joins TRBV5-8 to TRBJ1-3; no clear D. Trimming took 0 bases from V and 0 from J, leaving 4 bases between them. Germline-derived CDR1 and CDR2 are SGHTS and YDEGEE. This CDR3 comprises 14 residues. CDR3 amino acids: CASSLVISGNTIYF. CDR3 sequence (DNA): TGTGCCAGCAGCTTGGTCATCTCTGGAAACACCATATATTTT. Together with reference TRBV5-8 and TRBJ1-3, the CDR3 gives the full variable domain: EAGVTQSPTHLIKTRGQQATLRCSPISGHTSVYWYQQALGLGLQFLLWYDEGEERNRGNFPPRFSGRQFPNYSSELNVNALELEDSALYLCASSLVISGNTIYFGEGSWLTVV.

This chain connects TRBV9 to TRBJ1-1; 10 bases align to TRBD1. The germline V gene has CDR1 SGDLS and CDR2 YYNGEE. Unmatched junction bases numbered 5, after V lost 4 bases and J lost 5 bases. This CDR3 is 14 amino acids long. DNA for the CDR3: TGTGCCAGCAGCTCGGGACAGGGGAGAACTGAAGCTTTCTTT. Its translation is CASSSGQGRTEAFF.

The chain joins TRBV7-2 to TRBJ1-1; D call uncertain. V lost 5 bases, J lost 0 bases, and 4 bases lay in between. Germline CDR1 reads SGHTA; CDR2 reads FQGNSA. This CDR3 contains 12 residues. The CDR3 sequence is CASSPMNTEAFF. The CDR3 region has the DNA TGTGCCAGCAGCCCTATGAACACTGAAGCTTTCTTT.

J is TRBJ1-2 and V is TRBV25-1; weak D call: TRBD1 (6 bases). V lost 3 bases and J 6 bases, leaving 14 bases between the germline ends. From germline, CDR1 is MGHDK and CDR2 SYGVNS. This CDR3 contains 14 residues. The CDR3 sequence: CASSEEQGTNGYTF. The CDR3 DNA reads as TGTGCCAGCAGTGAGGAACAGGGCACGAATGGCTACACCTTC.

V is TRBV29-1 and J is TRBJ2-1; 13 nucleotides match TRBD2. The CDR3 is made up of 15 amino acids. The V gene's germline CDR1 is SQVTM and CDR2 ANQGSEA. V lost 7 bases and J lost 6; bases outside the gene matches: 9. This chain's CDR3 is CSGALAGGPSNEQFF. The CDR3 DNA reads TGCAGCGGTGCACTAGCGGGAGGGCCCAGCAATGAGCAGTTCTTC.

J is TRBJ1-4 and V is TRBV7-2, with D perhaps matching TRBD1 (5 bases). The CDR3 runs 12 residues. V shed 6 bases and J shed 4 bases, with 6 bases lying between them. CDR1 and CDR2 from the germline V gene are SGHTA and FQGNSA. The CDR3 DNA follows: TGTGCCAGCAGGGACAATAATGAAAAACTGTTTTTT. Encoded protein: CASRDNNEKLFF.

This chain joins TRBV18 and TRBJ2-5; no clear D. The germline V gene encodes CDR1 KGHSH and CDR2 LQKENI. There are 14 residues in the CDR3. The V end lost 0 bases, the J end lost 3 bases, and 8 bases lay between the germline ends. The CDR3, as DNA: TGTGCCAGCTCACCACCGTGGGCAGAAGAGACCCAGTACTTC. It encodes CASSPPWAEETQYF.

V is TRBV9 and J is TRBJ1-2; 10 positions agree with TRBD1. Losses at the gene ends were 0 bases for V and 7 bases for J; bases not matched to a gene: 6. Germline V gene lookup returns CDR1 SGDLS and CDR2 YYNGEE. CDR3 length equals 15 residues. The CDR3: CASSVEGTGAGGYTF. The CDR3 DNA is TGTGCCAGCAGCGTAGAAGGGACAGGGGCCGGTGGCTACACCTTC.

V gene TRBV6-6 combines with J gene TRBJ2-1; 9 nucleotides match TRBD1. After removal of 5 bases from V and 0 bases from J, the junction contained 8 bases not matched to a gene. The CDR3 is 17 residues long. Looked up from germline, CDR1 is MNHNY and CDR2 is SVGAGI (reference sequence). CDR3 sequence (DNA): TGTGCCAGCAGTCGCGCGGGACAGGGTGGCTCCTACAATGAGCAGTTCTTC. Its translation: CASSRAGQGGSYNEQFF.

The chain joins TRBV5-1 to TRBJ1-2, with D perhaps TRBD1 (5 bases). The CDR3 length is 15 residues. CDR1 and CDR2 (germline): SGHRS, YFSETQ. Trimming took 0 bases from V and 3 from J, leaving 12 bases between them. CDR3 bases: TGCGCCAGCAGCTTGGTCCCCACAGGAGACTATGGCTACACCTTC. Amino acid sequence: CASSLVPTGDYGYTF.

The V call is TRBV19, the J call TRBJ2-7, with TRBD2 identical over 11 bases. The germline V gene has CDR1 LNHDA and CDR2 SQIVND (reference sequence). V trimming: 7 bases; J trimming: 2 bases; junction bases outside the gene matches: 7. The CDR3 length is 15 residues. The CDR3 reads CASNIRLAGTYEQYF. CDR3 nucleotides: TGTGCCAGTAATATTCGACTAGCGGGGACCTACGAGCAGTACTTC.

V gene TRBV28 combines with J gene TRBJ1-1; 8 bases are shared with TRBD1. This CDR3 comprises 13 residues. Germline trimming cut 6 bases from V and 4 bases from J; bases unmatched to any gene: 4. The V gene's germline CDR1 is MDHEN and CDR2 SYDVKM. The CDR3 here is CASSIRGPTEAFF. DNA of the CDR3: TGTGCCAGCAGCATCAGGGGGCCCACTGAAGCTTTCTTT.

The rearrangement links TRBV21-1 to TRBJ2-7; TRBD1, the table's D call, lacks a check against the DNA. TRBV21-1 is a pseudogene. This CDR3 has 17 residues. The CDR3 region has the DNA TGTGCCAGCAGCATCCCGCCCTTGGAAACAGGGTGGCACGAGCAGTACTTC. Residues: CASSIPPLETGWHEQYF.

V is TRBV6-4 and J is TRBJ2-1; D call uncertain. The CDR3 spans 16 residues. Germline CDR1 reads MRHNA; CDR2 reads SNTAGT. Trimming took 0 bases from V and 6 from J, leaving 15 bases between them. DNA of the CDR3: TGTGCCAGCAGTGACTCATCCGGAGCCTACCCCAATGAGCAGTTCTTC. Encoded protein: CASSDSSGAYPNEQFF.